The 20 T cell receptor beta chains presented below share a single source sample, sequenced in a study of shared clonotypes between healthy human individuals (dated by TCRdb to about 2020). Libraries were prepared through the immunoSEQ multiplex PCR assay. This is the immuneACCESS table as TCRdb keeps it, with only in-frame sequences that have V and J called. A part of the clones is gone; compared with another copy, unresolved V genes explain less than half, and the rest is unexplained. The sample table holds millions of clones, of which more than 90% were seen once. The top ten clonotypes cover over 0.12% of the sample. Material for sequencing was naive CD4+ T cells sorted from blood. What the cell subset or site label conveys for this sample: CD45RA+ positively selected. These receptors were taken from a man aged 18 to 35 in good health.

As concerns this clone: One end of the junction does not line up with germline, which may come from a read error. This rearrangement joins TRBV5-4 to TRBJ1-2, with 9 positions matching TRBD1. Germline-derived CDR1 and CDR2 are SGHNT and YYREEE (reference sequence). This CDR3 comprises 15 residues. The CDR3 loop reads CASSFSTGGSYGYIF. The CDR3 DNA reads as TGTGCCAGCAGCTTCTCGACAGGGGGAAGCTATGGCTACATCTTC.

J is TRBJ2-3 and V is TRBV28; 16 positions agree with TRBD2. The CDR3 is made up of 20 amino acids. Trimming removed 8 bases from V and 0 bases from J; junction bases left unmatched: 14. The V gene's germline CDR1 is MDHEN and CDR2 SYDVKM. CDR3 coding DNA: TGTGCCAGCCCTCCCCCCGGGACTAGCGGGGGGGCCTCTAGCACAGATACGCAGTATTTT. This sequence encodes CASPPPGTSGGASSTDTQYF.

The genes are TRBV28 and TRBJ1-6; 9 positions agree with TRBD1. The junction had 4 bases not matched to a gene; V was cut back by 6 bases and J by 7 bases. This CDR3 is 14 amino acids long. Per germline, CDR1 MDHEN and CDR2 SYDVKM. The CDR3 DNA follows: TGTGCCAGCAGGGGCGGGACAGGGAATTCACCCCTCCACTTT. It yields the protein CASRGGTGNSPLHF.

The rearrangement links TRBV5-1 to TRBJ1-3, with 7 bases matching TRBD1. The CDR3 is made up of 16 amino acids. Germline V CDR1 and CDR2: SGHRS, YFSETQ. The V segment lost 0 bases and the J segment 2 bases; nucleotides outside the gene matches: 5. The CDR3 region is CASSLEGARAGNTIYF. CDR3 bases: TGCGCCAGCAGCTTGGAGGGGGCCAGGGCTGGAAACACCATATATTTT.

V is TRBV11-2 and J is TRBJ1-4; D is perhaps TRBD1 (6 bases). This CDR3 region has 14 residues. CDR1 SGHAT and CDR2 FQNNGV come from the germline V gene. Trimming shortened V by 10 bases and J by 8 bases, and 20 bases separated the two germline ends. The chain's CDR3 is CATTGGALGEKLFF. In DNA, the CDR3 is TGTGCCACCACCGGGGGGGCATTGGGGGAAAAACTGTTTTTT.

The chain has TRBV18 and TRBJ1-1; D gene ambiguous. Germline loops: CDR1 KGHSH, CDR2 LQKENI. The CDR3 totals 15 residues. V was trimmed by 2 bases and J by 1 base, leaving 11 bases between them. CDR3 sequence reads: CASSPGIEANTEAFF. CDR3 nucleotide sequence: TGTGCCAGCTCACCAGGGATAGAAGCGAACACTGAAGCTTTCTTT.

This chain uses TRBV19 with TRBJ1-4; D is possibly TRBD1 (5 bases). The V gene lost 3 bases and the J gene lost 6 bases, with 23 bases spanning the gap. Germline V gives CDR1 LNHDA, CDR2 SQIVND (reference sequence). The CDR3 has 18 amino acids. This CDR3 reads CASSILPGLEWVHEKLFF. The DNA for the CDR3 is TGTGCCAGTAGTATTCTCCCAGGGTTGGAGTGGGTTCATGAAAAACTGTTTTTT.

V and J are TRBV2 and TRBJ2-1; 12 bases fit TRBD2. The length of the CDR3 is 15 residues. CDR1 is SNHLY and CDR2 is FYNNEI in the germline V gene. After removal of 2 bases from V and 8 bases from J, the junction contained 4 bases not matched to a gene. In nucleotides, the CDR3 is TGTGCCAGCAGTGAAATCCTAGCGGGAGGGGATGAGCAGTTCTTC. Its protein product is CASSEILAGGDEQFF.

V usage is TRBV5-1 and J usage is TRBJ2-3, with TRBD2 matching 8 bases. CDR1 and CDR2 (germline): SGHRS, YFSETQ. The CDR3 consists of 15 residues. V was clipped by 2 bases and J by 6 bases; unmatched bases: 8. This CDR3 is CASSFQRERWDTQYF. CDR3 nucleotides: TGCGCCAGCAGCTTCCAGCGGGAGAGGTGGGATACGCAGTATTTT.

The chain combines TRBV2 with TRBJ1-1, with 7 bases that match TRBD1. Germline loops: CDR1 SNHLY, CDR2 FYNNEI. There are 11 residues in the CDR3. Trimming removed 9 bases from V and 3 bases from J; junction bases left unmatched: 1. In DNA form, the CDR3 reads TGTGCCAGACAGGGGTACACTGAAGCTTTCTTT. It is translated as CARQGYTEAFF.

With regard to this clone: This sample includes further DNA sequences coding for the same CDR3. The chain couples TRBV2 to TRBJ1-1, with D unresolved. CDR3 size: 13 residues. Between the trimmed V and J ends, which lost 6 bases and 0 bases, there was a span of 8 bases. The germline V gene has CDR1 SNHLY and CDR2 FYNNEI. DNA of the CDR3: TGTGCCAGCAGGACACAGATGAACACTGAAGCTTTCTTT. Translated: CASRTQMNTEAFF.

The chain is built from TRBV4-1 and TRBJ2-3; 7 positions agree with TRBD2. Germline trimming cut 0 bases from V and 4 bases from J; bases unmatched to any gene: 13. Germline values: CDR1 MGHRA, CDR2 YSYEKL. The length of the CDR3 is 18 residues. CDR3 amino acids: CASSQDGVWGGGSDTQYF. CDR3 in DNA: TGCGCCAGCAGCCAAGATGGGGTGTGGGGCGGGGGATCAGATACGCAGTATTTT.

This chain connects TRBV5-1 to TRBJ1-4, with a possible D match to TRBD1 (6 bases). V lost 0 bases and J 8 bases, leaving 14 bases between the germline ends. Looked up from germline, CDR1 is SGHRS and CDR2 is YFSETQ. The CDR3 is 15 residues long. The CDR3 loop reads CASSLAEGVGEKLFF. The CDR3 nucleotides are TGCGCCAGCAGCTTGGCCGAGGGGGTAGGGGAAAAACTGTTTTTT.

V gene TRBV28 combines with J gene TRBJ2-4; 7 nucleotides align to TRBD1. Germline trimming cut 7 bases from V and 7 bases from J; bases unmatched to any gene: 4. This CDR3 is built from 12 residues. The germline CDR1 and CDR2 sequences are MDHEN and SYDVKM. The CDR3 DNA reads TGTGCCAGCAATAACAGGGGTAACATTCAGTACTTC. Amino acid sequence: CASNNRGNIQYF.

About this clone itself: This sample also contains other DNA sequences that code for the same CDR3. The V and J genes are TRBV2 and TRBJ2-2; TRBD1 is a possible D gene (7 bases). The germline V and J ends were trimmed by 5 bases and 4 bases, with 11 bases remaining between them. CDR1 is SNHLY, CDR2 FYNNEI, per germline. The CDR3 is 14 amino acids. This CDR3 is CASSPQGGTGELFF. The DNA for the CDR3 is TGTGCCAGCAGTCCCCAGGGGGGCACCGGGGAGCTGTTTTTT. Combining the CDR3 with reference TRBV2 and TRBJ2-2 gives the whole variable domain EPEVTQTPSHQVTQMGQEVILRCVPISNHLYFYWYRQILGQKVEFLVSFYNNEISEKSEIFDDQFSVERPDGSNFTLKIRSTKLEDSAMYFCASSPQGGTGELFFGEGSRLTVL.

The rearrangement uses TRBV6-1 and TRBJ2-5; D remains unclear. There are 12 residues in the CDR3. The germline V gene has CDR1 MNHNS and CDR2 SASEGT. V was cut by 7 bases and J by 4 bases, with 10 bases left in between. The CDR3 DNA is TGTGCCAGCACCTGGGCCTCAGAGACCCAGTACTTC. The encoded protein is CASTWASETQYF.

This clone is a singleton in its sample. CDR3 coding DNA: TGCAGTGGGGGGGTGAACTATGGCTACACCTTC. Protein product: CSGGVNYGYTF. This rearrangement joins TRBV20-1 to TRBJ1-2; D is possibly TRBD1 (5 bases). This CDR3 spans 11 amino acids. Germline V gene lookup returns CDR1 DFQATT and CDR2 SNEGSKA (reference sequence). The germline V and J ends were trimmed by 7 bases and 2 bases, with 8 bases remaining between them.

This sequence joins TRBV5-6 and TRBJ1-2; 7 bases are shared with TRBD1. CDR1 and CDR2 from the germline V gene are SGHDT and YYEEEE. The CDR3 loop spans 14 amino acids. V shed 0 bases and J 6 bases; nucleotides not matched to a gene: 5. CDR3 region: CASSLEGALHGYTF. The CDR3 DNA sequence: TGTGCCAGCAGCTTGGAGGGGGCTCTACATGGCTACACCTTC.

The chain joins TRBV7-6 to TRBJ1-4; D is perhaps TRBD1 (6 bases). V lost 0 bases, J lost 6 bases, and 14 bases lay in between. The CDR3 has 16 amino acids. CDR1 SGHVS and CDR2 FNYEAQ come from the germline V gene. The CDR3 sequence: CASSLAPAGADEKLFF. CDR3 bases: TGTGCCAGCAGCTTAGCTCCGGCAGGGGCTGATGAAAAACTGTTTTTT. The full variable domain, rest sourced from reference TRBV7-6 and TRBJ1-4, is GAGVSQSPRYKVTKRGQDVALRCDPISGHVSLYWYRQALGQGPEFLTYFNYEAQQDKSGLPNDRFSAERPEGSISTLTIQRTEQRDSAMYRCASSLAPAGADEKLFFGSGTQLSVL.

The sample holds one count of this clone. The V call is TRBV30, the J call TRBJ1-1, with TRBD1 matching 8 bases. The length of the CDR3 is 16 residues. Germline V gene sequence: CDR1 GTSNPN, CDR2 SVGIG (reference sequence). V trimming: 6 bases; J trimming: 0 bases; junction bases outside the gene matches: 12. CDR3 coding DNA: TGTGCCTGCAGGGGGACAGGCCAGGGGATGAACACTGAAGCTTTCTTT. This codes for CACRGTGQGMNTEAFF. The entire variable domain, with the rest obtained from reference TRBV30 and TRBJ1-1, is as follows: SQTIHQWPATLVQPVGSPLSLECTVEGTSNPNLYWYRQAAGRGLQLLFYSVGIGQISSEVPQNLSASRPQDRQFILSSKKLLLSDSGFYLCACRGTGQGMNTEAFFGQGTRLTVV.